This T cell receptor (beta chain) comes out of a study of blood T cell repertoires in COVID-19. A single count supports this clone. Profiling relied on immunoSEQ multiplex PCR, and the TCRdb table lists in-frame clones only, not all of them. The sample includes 190,000 or so clones, approximately 85% of them seen just once. V trimming: 10 bases; J trimming: 4 bases; junction bases outside the gene matches: 12. CDR3 length equals 15 residues. Germline lookup yields CDR1 SEHNR and CDR2 FQNEAQ (reference sequence). The TCR comes from a woman of 80 years or more with acute or convalescent COVID-19. The sample was peripheral blood. This sequence joins TRBV7-9 and TRBJ2-5; 10 nucleotides agree with TRBD2. CDR3 protein: CATRPAGGLGETQYF. As DNA, the CDR3 is TGTGCCACCCGCCCAGCGGGGGGGCTGGGAGAGACCCAGTACTTC.